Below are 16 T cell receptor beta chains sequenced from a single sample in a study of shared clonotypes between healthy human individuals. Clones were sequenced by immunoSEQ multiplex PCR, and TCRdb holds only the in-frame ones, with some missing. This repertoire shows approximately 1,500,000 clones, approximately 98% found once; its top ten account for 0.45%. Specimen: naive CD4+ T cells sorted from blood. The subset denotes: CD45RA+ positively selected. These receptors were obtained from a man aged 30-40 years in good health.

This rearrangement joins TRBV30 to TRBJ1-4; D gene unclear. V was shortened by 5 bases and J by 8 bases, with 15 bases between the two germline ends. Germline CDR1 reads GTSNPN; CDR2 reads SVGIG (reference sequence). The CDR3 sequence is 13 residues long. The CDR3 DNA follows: TGTGCCTGGGGCCGGGAGATGGGGGAAAAACTGTTTTTT. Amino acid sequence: CAWGREMGEKLFF.

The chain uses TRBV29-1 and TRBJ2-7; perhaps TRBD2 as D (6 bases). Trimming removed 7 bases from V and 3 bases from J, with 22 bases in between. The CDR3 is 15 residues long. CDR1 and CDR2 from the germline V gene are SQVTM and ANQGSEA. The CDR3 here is CSASRASGGNYEQYF. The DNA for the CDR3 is TGCAGCGCATCTAGGGCGTCAGGAGGGAACTACGAGCAGTACTTC.

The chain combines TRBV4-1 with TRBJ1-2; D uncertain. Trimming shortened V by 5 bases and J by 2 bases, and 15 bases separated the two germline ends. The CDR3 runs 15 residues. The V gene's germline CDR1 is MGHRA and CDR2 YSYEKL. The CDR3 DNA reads TGCGCCAGCAGCTCACCGCAGAGGATCAACTATGGCTACACCTTC. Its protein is CASSSPQRINYGYTF.

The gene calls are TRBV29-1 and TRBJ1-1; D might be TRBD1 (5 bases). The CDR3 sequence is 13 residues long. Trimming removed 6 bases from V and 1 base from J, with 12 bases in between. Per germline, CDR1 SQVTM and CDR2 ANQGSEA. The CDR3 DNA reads TGCAGCGTCGCTGACGGGGGGAACACTGAAGCTTTCTTT. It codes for CSVADGGNTEAFF. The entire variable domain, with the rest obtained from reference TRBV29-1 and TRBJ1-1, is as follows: SAVISQKPSRDICQRGTSLTIQCQVDSQVTMMFWYRQQPGQSLTLIATANQGSEATYESGFVIDKFPISRPNLTFSTLTVSNMSPEDSSIYLCSVADGGNTEAFFGQGTRLTVV.

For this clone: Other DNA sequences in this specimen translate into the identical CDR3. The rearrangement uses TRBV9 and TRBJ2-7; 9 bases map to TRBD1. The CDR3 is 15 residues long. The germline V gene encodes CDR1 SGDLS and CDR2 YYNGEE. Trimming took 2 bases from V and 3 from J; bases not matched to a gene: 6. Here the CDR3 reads CASSVGPGQGYEQYF. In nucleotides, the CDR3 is TGTGCCAGCAGCGTGGGTCCGGGACAGGGCTACGAGCAGTACTTC.

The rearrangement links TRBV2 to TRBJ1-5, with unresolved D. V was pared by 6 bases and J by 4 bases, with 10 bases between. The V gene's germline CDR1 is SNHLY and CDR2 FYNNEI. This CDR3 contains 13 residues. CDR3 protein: CASRKDPNQPQHF. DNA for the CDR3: TGTGCCAGCAGAAAAGACCCGAATCAGCCCCAGCATTTT.

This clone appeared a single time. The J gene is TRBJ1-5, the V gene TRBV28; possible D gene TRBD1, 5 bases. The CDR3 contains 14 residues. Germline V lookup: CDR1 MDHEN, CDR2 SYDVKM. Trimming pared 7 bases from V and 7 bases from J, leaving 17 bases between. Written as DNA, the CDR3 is TGTGCCAGCATGCGGGGCTCGACGAGACAGCCCCAGCATTTT. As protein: CASMRGSTRQPQHF.

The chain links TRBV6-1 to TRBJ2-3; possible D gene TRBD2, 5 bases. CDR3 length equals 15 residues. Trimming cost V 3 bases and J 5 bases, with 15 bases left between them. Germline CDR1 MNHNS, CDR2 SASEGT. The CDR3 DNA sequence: TGTGCCAGCAGTGAGCTAGCAGGAGGAGGAGATACGCAGTATTTT. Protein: CASSELAGGGDTQYF.

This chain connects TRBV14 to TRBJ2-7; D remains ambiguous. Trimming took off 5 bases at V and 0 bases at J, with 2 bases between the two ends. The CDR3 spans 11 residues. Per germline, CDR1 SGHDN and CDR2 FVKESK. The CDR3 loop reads CASSSSYEQYF. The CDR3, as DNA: TGTGCCAGCAGCTCCTCCTACGAGCAGTACTTC.

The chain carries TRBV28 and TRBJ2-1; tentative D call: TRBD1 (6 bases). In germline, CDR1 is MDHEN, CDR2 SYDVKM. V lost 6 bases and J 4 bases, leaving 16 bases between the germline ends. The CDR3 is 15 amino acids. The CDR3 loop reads CASRTRDKTYNEQFF. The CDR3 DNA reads TGTGCCAGCAGAACCCGGGACAAGACTTACAATGAGCAGTTCTTC.

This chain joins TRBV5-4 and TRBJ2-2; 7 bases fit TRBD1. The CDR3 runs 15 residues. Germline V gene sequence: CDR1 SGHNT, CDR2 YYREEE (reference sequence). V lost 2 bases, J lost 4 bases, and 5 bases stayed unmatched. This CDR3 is CASSFGTESTGELFF. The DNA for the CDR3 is TGTGCCAGCAGCTTCGGGACAGAGAGCACCGGGGAGCTGTTTTTT.

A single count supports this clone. The chain's CDR3 is CSVWTGRDEKLFF. As DNA, the CDR3 is TGCAGCGTATGGACAGGGCGCGATGAAAAACTGTTTTTT. The chain couples TRBV29-1 to TRBJ1-4; TRBD1 matches 8 bases. CDR3 length: 13 residues. The germline V gene encodes CDR1 SQVTM and CDR2 ANQGSEA. With V trimmed by 6 bases and J by 6 bases, 6 bases remained unmatched.

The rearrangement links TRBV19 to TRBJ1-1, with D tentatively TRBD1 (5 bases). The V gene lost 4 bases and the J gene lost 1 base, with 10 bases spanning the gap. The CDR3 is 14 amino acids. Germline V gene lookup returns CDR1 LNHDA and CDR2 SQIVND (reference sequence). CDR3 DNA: TGTGCCAGTAGTAGCGGGGCGGGGAACACTGAAGCTTTCTTT. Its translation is CASSSGAGNTEAFF.

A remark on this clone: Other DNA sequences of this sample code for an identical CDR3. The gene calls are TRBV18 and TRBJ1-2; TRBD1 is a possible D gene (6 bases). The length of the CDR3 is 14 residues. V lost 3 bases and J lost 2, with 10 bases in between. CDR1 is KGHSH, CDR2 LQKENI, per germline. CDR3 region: CASSPPGGNYGYTF. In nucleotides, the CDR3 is TGTGCCAGCTCACCCCCGGGGGGCAACTATGGCTACACCTTC.

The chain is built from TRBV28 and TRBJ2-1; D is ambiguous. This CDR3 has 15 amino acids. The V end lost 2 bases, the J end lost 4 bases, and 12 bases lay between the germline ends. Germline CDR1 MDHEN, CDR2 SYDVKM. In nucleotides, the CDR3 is TGTGCCAGCAGTTTAGGCCAGACCGTTTACAATGAGCAGTTCTTC. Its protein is CASSLGQTVYNEQFF.

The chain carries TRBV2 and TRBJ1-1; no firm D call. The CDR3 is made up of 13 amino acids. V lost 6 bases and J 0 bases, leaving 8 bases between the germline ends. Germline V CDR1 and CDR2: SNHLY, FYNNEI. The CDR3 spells CASRSPVNTEAFF. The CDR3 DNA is TGTGCCAGCAGATCCCCGGTGAACACTGAAGCTTTCTTT.